The text below deals with one TCR beta chain. V dropped 3 bases and J dropped 3 bases, with 9 bases sitting between them. This CDR3 has 14 amino acids. This specimen comes from a study of response to subunit inactivated influenza vaccine. TCRdb re-analysed the RT-PCR reads in MiXCR, keeping a single row per CDR3 protein. The sample yields 500,000 to 600,000 distinct CDR3 sequences, 14% seen once. The rearrangement joins TRBV12-3 or TRBV12-4 to TRBJ2-1; no firm D call. The receptor was derived from a man between 50 and 59 years old who received an inactivated influenza vaccine. Sample: PBMCs from blood, taken approximately 12 days after vaccination. This chain's CDR3 is CASSFTVHYNEQFF. Written as DNA, the CDR3 is TGTGCCAGCAGTTTTACGGTCCACTACAATGAGCAGTTCTTC.